A selection of T cell receptor beta chains follows, all from one sample in a study of T-cell memory formation after mild COVID-19. A single record per CDR3 protein comes from TCRdb applying MiXCR to the 5' RACE reads. The sample comprises 470,000 or so distinct CDR3 sequences, about 20% of which are singletons, and about 8.1% rests with the top ten. Material for sequencing was PBMCs or a T cell subset sorted from them (not recorded which). The receptors here all came from an adult woman who had mild COVID-19 (a few samples of this study predate the infection). Cell type and time point are not known. The CDR3 runs from the conserved cysteine through the conserved F or W. Fields, in order: J gene, clone size, D gene, V gene, CDR3 protein, CDR3 DNA. A D gene is named only where the DNA matches it firmly. Only part of the rows carry a size: once, few, many, or a class if the clone is expanded.

J: TRBJ2-7; size: many; D: .; V: TRBV18; CDR3: CASSPNDRNSYEQYF; DNA: TGTGCCAGCTCACCGAATGACAGGAACTCCTACGAGCAGTACTTC
J: TRBJ2-5; size: .; D: TRBD2; V: TRBV4-1; CDR3: CASSPPTSSETQYF; DNA: TGCGCCAGCAGCCCTCCGACTAGCTCCGAGACCCAGTACTTC
J: TRBJ2-3; size: .; D: TRBD2; V: TRBV6-2/TRBV6-3; CDR3: CASSYWGLAEITDTQYF; DNA: TGTGCCAGCAGTTACTGGGGACTAGCGGAGATCACAGATACGCAGTATTTT
J: TRBJ1-1; size: many; D: .; V: TRBV12-3/TRBV12-4; CDR3: CASSFRGMNTEAFF; DNA: TGTGCCAGCAGCTTCAGGGGCATGAACACTGAAGCTTTCTTT
J: TRBJ1-2; size: many; D: TRBD1; V: TRBV5-1; CDR3: CASSSLQGLDGYTF; DNA: TGCGCCAGCAGCTCCCTACAGGGGCTAGATGGCTACACCTTC
J: TRBJ1-5; size: .; D: TRBD1; V: TRBV7-8; CDR3: CASSSHTGQNQPQHF; DNA: TGTGCCAGCAGCTCACACACGGGACAGAATCAGCCCCAGCATTTT
J: TRBJ2-1; size: few; D: .; V: TRBV3-1; CDR3: CASSQDLWNEQFF; DNA: TGTGCCAGCAGCCAAGATTTATGGAATGAGCAGTTCTTC
J: TRBJ2-5; size: .; D: .; V: TRBV6-5; CDR3: CASRRDAGKETQYF; DNA: TGTGCCAGCAGACGGGACGCGGGAAAAGAGACCCAGTACTTC
J: TRBJ1-5; size: few; D: .; V: TRBV7-9; CDR3: CASSSGNGNQPQHF; DNA: TGTGCCAGCAGCTCAGGGAACGGCAATCAGCCCCAGCATTTT
J: TRBJ2-2; size: few; D: .; V: TRBV5-1; CDR3: CASNSQGNTGELFF; DNA: TGCGCCAGCAATTCACAGGGTAACACCGGGGAGCTGTTTTTT
J: TRBJ1-1; size: .; D: .; V: TRBV5-1; CDR3: CASSLRISATEAFF; DNA: TGCGCCAGCAGCTTACGGATCTCTGCCACTGAAGCTTTCTTT
J: TRBJ1-3; size: once; D: .; V: TRBV5-4; CDR3: CASSLDGGPGNTIYF; DNA: TGTGCCAGCAGCTTGGACGGGGGGCCTGGAAACACCATATATTTT
J: TRBJ1-2; size: .; D: TRBD1; V: TRBV12-3/TRBV12-4; CDR3: CASKIQGALDYGYTF; DNA: TGTGCCAGCAAGATACAGGGGGCCTTAGACTATGGCTACACCTTC
J: TRBJ2-7; size: few; D: .; V: TRBV15; CDR3: CATSRDPLSGYEQYF; DNA: TGTGCCACCAGCAGAGATCCGCTTTCCGGCTACGAGCAGTACTTC
J: TRBJ1-1; size: .; D: TRBD1; V: TRBV6-5; CDR3: CASSGQGGRAFF; DNA: TGTGCCAGCAGTGGACAGGGAGGAAGAGCTTTCTTT
J: TRBJ2-1; size: .; D: TRBD2; V: TRBV5-1; CDR3: CASSTGLAGGPVYNEQFF; DNA: TGCGCCAGCAGCACCGGACTAGCGGGAGGACCAGTATACAATGAGCAGTTCTTC